This T cell receptor (beta chain) appears in the sequencing data of a study of early T cells in non-severe SARS-CoV-2 infection. Whole-study context: The chains were unpaired, and the sequenced material was bulk RNA from unsorted whole blood.

Broader study findings: Reliance on VDJdb matching favored anti-spike CD8 responses; private and CD4 specificities were missed.

Concerning this clonotype: The antigen is unknown.

The germline CDR1 and CDR2 sequences are SGHAT and FQNNGV. The V and J ends lost 5 bases and 4 bases, in that order; junction bases with no gene match: 2. This CDR3 has 14 amino acids. Individual cDNA molecules were tagged with unique molecular identifiers. Each CDR3 protein gets one entry after TCRdb re-called the 5' RACE reads with MiXCR. Here the sample spans about 27,000 distinct CDR3 sequences, 5.4% being singletons. This sequence was found in an adult who was a healthcare worker with PCR-confirmed SARS-CoV-2 infection or an uninfected control (not recorded which). The chain has TRBV11-2 and TRBJ2-5; 12 nucleotides match TRBD2. The specimen sequenced was whole blood. CDR3 nucleotides: TGTGCCAGCAGCCCGGGACTAGCGGGAGAGACCCAGTACTTC. Amino acids: CASSPGLAGETQYF.